This T cell receptor beta chain was observed in a study of blood T cells in healthy people across ages. CDR3 length: 14 amino acids. Per the germline V gene, CDR1 is SEHNR and CDR2 is FQNEAQ (reference sequence). J lost 6 bases, V lost 2 bases, and 4 bases had no gene match. PBMCs, at least 6.5 million per sample, were isolated. Comment on this clonotype: Its target is not known.

Alongside a J-beta primer mix, a sample-barcoded 5' primer served in a second PCR lasting roughly 7 to 11 cycles. TCRdb analysed the 5' RACE reads with MiXCR anew, one entry per CDR3 protein. The data hold 550,000 to 800,000 distinct CDR3 sequences, with 20% to 25% observed a single time. Study-wide results and caveats: TCR beta diversity was tightly associated with the proportion of naive T cells. Across the age range, TCR beta diversity per million T cells fell in a roughly linear way.

This receptor was identified in a man in his 70s in good health. The specimen sequenced was blood. This chain uses TRBV7-9 with TRBJ2-1, with 7 bases aligning to TRBD1. The chain's CDR3 is CASSLPTGTNEQFF. The CDR3 coding sequence is TGTGCCAGCAGCTTACCGACAGGGACCAATGAGCAGTTCTTC.